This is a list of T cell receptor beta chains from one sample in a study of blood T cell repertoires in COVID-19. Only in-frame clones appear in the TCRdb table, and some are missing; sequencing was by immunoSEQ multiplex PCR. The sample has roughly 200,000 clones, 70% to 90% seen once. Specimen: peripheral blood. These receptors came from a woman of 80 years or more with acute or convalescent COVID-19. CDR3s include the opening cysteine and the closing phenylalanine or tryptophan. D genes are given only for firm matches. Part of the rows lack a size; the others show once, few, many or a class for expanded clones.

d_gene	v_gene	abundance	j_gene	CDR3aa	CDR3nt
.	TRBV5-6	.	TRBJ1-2	CASSLGYGSFLSNYGYTF	TGTGCCAGCAGCTTAGGTTACGGGAGTTTCCTCTCTAACTATGGCTACACCTTC
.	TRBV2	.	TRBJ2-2	CASIGGLTFTGELFF	TGTGCCAGCATTGGAGGGCTCACTTTCACCGGGGAGCTGTTTTTT
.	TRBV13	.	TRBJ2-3	CASSPKRTDTQYF	TGTGCCAGCAGCCCCAAGCGCACAGATACGCAGTATTTT
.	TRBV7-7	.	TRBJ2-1	CASSPGESSYNEQFF	TGTGCTAGCAGCCCGGGTGAGAGCTCCTACAATGAGCAGTTCTTC
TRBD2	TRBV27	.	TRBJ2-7	CASSLKRGSYEQYF	TGTGCCAGCAGTTTAAAGCGGGGATCCTACGAGCAGTACTTC
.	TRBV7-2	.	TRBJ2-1	CASSLLRWNEQFF	TGTGCCAGCAGCCTCTTGCGTTGGAATGAGCAGTTCTTC
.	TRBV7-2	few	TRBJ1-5	CASSFQRHQPQHF	TGTGCCAGCAGCTTCCAGCGCCATCAGCCCCAGCATTTT
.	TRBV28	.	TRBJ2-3	CASSSPGGPGGDTQYF	TGTGCCAGCAGTTCTCCGGGGGGCCCGGGCGGAGATACGCAGTATTTT
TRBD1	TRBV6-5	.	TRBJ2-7	CASSYAQGSNYEQYF	TGTGCCAGCAGTTATGCACAGGGGTCGAACTACGAGCAGTACTTC
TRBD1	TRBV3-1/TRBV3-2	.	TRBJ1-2	CASTRQGAVGYTF	TGTGCCAGCACCAGACAGGGGGCGGTGGGCTACACCTTC
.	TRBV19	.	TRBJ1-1	CASNTGRARTEAFF	TGTGCCAGTAATACCGGGAGAGCTCGGACTGAAGCTTTCTTT
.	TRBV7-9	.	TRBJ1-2	CASSFTGSYGYTF	TGTGCCAGCAGCTTTACAGGGTCTTATGGCTACACCTTC
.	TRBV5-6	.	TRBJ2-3	CASSLGGVDTQYF	TGTGCCAGCAGCTTGGGCGGCGTAGATACGCAGTATTTT
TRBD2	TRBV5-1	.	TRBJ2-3	CASSLSGWASGYPDTQYF	TGCGCCAGCAGCTTGTCTGGTTGGGCTAGCGGGTATCCAGATACGCAGTATTTT
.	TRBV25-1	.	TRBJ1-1	CASRTVNTEAFF	TGTGCCAGCAGAACAGTGAACACTGAAGCTTTCTTT
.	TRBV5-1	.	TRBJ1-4	CASSSLAGVGEKLFF	TGCGCCAGCAGCTCACTGGCAGGGGTGGGTGAAAAACTGTTTTTT
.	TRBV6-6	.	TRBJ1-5	CASSYRQEVHQPQHF	TGTGCCAGCAGTTACCGACAGGAGGTCCATCAGCCCCAGCATTTT
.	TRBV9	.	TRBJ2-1	CASSTRDPSEQFF	TGTGCCAGCAGCACGCGGGACCCCAGTGAGCAGTTCTTC
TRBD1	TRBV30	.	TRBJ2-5	CAWSGTKTAGGRETQYF	TGTGCCTGGAGTGGAACTAAGACGGCAGGGGGCCGAGAGACCCAGTACTTC
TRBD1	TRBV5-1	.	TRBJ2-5	CASRAQGAQETQYF	TGCGCCAGCAGAGCTCAGGGGGCCCAAGAGACCCAGTACTTC
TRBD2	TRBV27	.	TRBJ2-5	CASSPRSLIAGYQETQYF	TGTGCCAGCAGTCCGCGATCCCTCATAGCGGGGTACCAAGAGACCCAGTACTTC
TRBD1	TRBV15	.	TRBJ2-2	CATTIGQGGTGELFF	TGTGCCACCACCATAGGACAGGGGGGCACCGGGGAGCTGTTTTTT
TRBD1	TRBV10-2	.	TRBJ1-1	CASRDIYRGLNTEAFF	TGCGCCAGCAGAGATATTTACAGGGGATTGAACACTGAAGCTTTCTTT
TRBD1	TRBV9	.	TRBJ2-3	CASSVASGQGGTDTQYF	TGTGCCAGCAGCGTAGCCTCCGGACAGGGAGGCACAGATACGCAGTATTTT
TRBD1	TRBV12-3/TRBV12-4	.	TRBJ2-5	CASRRTGQETQYF	TGTGCCAGCAGGAGGACAGGGCAAGAGACCCAGTACTTC
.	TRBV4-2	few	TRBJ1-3	CASSRAGVGLSSGNTIYF	TGTGCCAGCAGCCGGGCAGGGGTAGGCCTTAGCTCTGGAAACACCATATATTTT
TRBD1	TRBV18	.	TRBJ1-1	CASSITGAEAFF	TGTGCCAGCTCAATTACAGGGGCTGAAGCTTTCTTT
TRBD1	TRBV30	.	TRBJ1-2	CAWSAGTGNYGYTF	TGTGCCTGGAGTGCCGGGACAGGCAACTATGGCTACACCTTC
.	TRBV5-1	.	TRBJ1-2	CASSFDLYGYTF	TGCGCCAGCAGCTTCGACTTATATGGCTACACCTTC
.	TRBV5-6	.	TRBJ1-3	CASSLQVLYSGNTIYF	TGTGCCAGCAGCTTACAGGTCCTTTACTCTGGAAACACCATATATTTT
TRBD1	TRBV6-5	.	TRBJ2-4	CASSYVAGGRIQYF	TGTGCCAGCAGTTACGTGGCAGGGGGCCGGATTCAGTACTTC
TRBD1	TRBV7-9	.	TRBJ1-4	CASSLMGTEPNEKLFF	TGTGCCAGCAGCTTAATGGGGACAGAGCCAAATGAAAAACTGTTTTTT
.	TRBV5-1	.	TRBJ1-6	CASSPDSNSPLHF	TGCGCCAGCAGCCCAGATTCAAATTCACCCCTCCACTTT
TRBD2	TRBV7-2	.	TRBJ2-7	CASSPGLAGTYEQYF	TGTGCCAGCAGCCCCGGACTAGCGGGCACCTACGAGCAGTACTTC
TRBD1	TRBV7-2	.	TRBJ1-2	CASSTTGDRGPLVYGYTF	TGTGCCAGCAGCACCACCGGGGACAGGGGGCCCCTTGTCTATGGCTACACCTTC
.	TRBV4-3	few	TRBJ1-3	CASSQQPGGNTIYF	TGCGCCAGCAGCCAACAACCGGGGGGAAACACCATATATTTT
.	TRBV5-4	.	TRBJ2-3	CASGGGSRGADTQYF	TGTGCCAGCGGAGGAGGGAGCCGAGGGGCAGATACGCAGTATTTT
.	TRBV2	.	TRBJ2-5	CASSVGSQETQYF	TGTGCCAGCAGTGTGGGCAGCCAAGAGACCCAGTACTTC
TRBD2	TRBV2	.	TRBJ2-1	CASSQRRIRTSGNEQFF	TGTGCCAGCAGCCAACGGAGAATACGGACTAGCGGTAATGAGCAGTTCTTC
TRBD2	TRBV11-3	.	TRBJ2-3	CASSLGAAGGPTDTQYF	TGTGCCAGCAGCTTAGGCGCAGCGGGAGGACCCACAGATACGCAGTATTTT
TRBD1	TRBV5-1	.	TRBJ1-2	CASSPGTGVLGYTF	TGCGCCAGCAGCCCAGGGACAGGGGTTCTTGGCTACACCTTC
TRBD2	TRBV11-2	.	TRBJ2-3	CASSRTSGNTDTQYF	TGTGCCAGCAGCCGGACTAGCGGGAATACAGATACGCAGTATTTT
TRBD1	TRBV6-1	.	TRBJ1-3	CASSERAGGGGNTIYF	TGTGCCAGCAGTGAAAGAGCAGGGGGCGGTGGAAACACCATATATTTT